This T cell receptor (beta chain) derives from a study of T cell responses to AZD1222 COVID-19 vaccine listed by TCRdb under 2021. The study in broad terms: AZD1222 recipients given second doses at about 4 weeks or at about 12 weeks were pooled, since spike-specific TCR depth and breadth were not found to differ between the two schedules. TCR sequencing was performed for 230 to 250 trial participants, of whom about 200 were given two doses of AZD1222 and some 26 were given two doses of MenACWY control vaccine. Enrollment into the trials was organized by age into subgroups of 18-55, 56-69 and 70-plus years, and those subgroups contained roughly 160, 29 and 62 TCR-sequenced participants, respectively. Overall results and qualifications from the work: Only 5 to 7 AZD1222 recipients were SARS-CoV-2 seropositive at baseline, limiting conclusions about previously exposed vaccinees. No day 14 peak-response samples were available, so repertoires were characterized only after the peak T cell response. The vaccine-associated CD4 TCRs covered the entire spike protein, and the dominant responses fell in regions 160-218 and 743-854. In the small 56-69-year group, the increase in depth fell short of significance, most likely because of low power. Reportedly, almost half of the unique spike-specific TCRs recognized epitopes lying outside the regions that are mutated in the B.1.351 and B.1.1.7 variants. After two AZD1222 doses, spike-specific TCR breadth and depth were significantly higher than at day 0 and than in MenACWY recipients. Participants were mostly white British, with more females than males. The authors suggested clonal diversity may have been underestimated.

The CDR3 regions of human TCRbeta chains were analyzed by immunosequencing. In the original analysis: Repertoire TCRs were matched against a reference library of SARS-CoV-2-specific TCRs generated with the MIRA antigen-specificity platform. Breadth was defined as the fraction of unique TCRs that were SARS-CoV-2-associated, and depth was defined as the fraction of total T cells that were SARS-CoV-2-associated. Using the MIRA data, each spike-specific TCR was mapped to the spike region that the TCR reacts to and placed in a CD4 or CD8 class. Log10-transformed breadth and depth values were compared by one-way ANOVA with Sidak's multiple comparisons tests. Held by TCRdb, this immuneACCESS table contains in-frame sequences only and omits some clones. Under half of the omission traces to an unresolved V gene where checked; the cause of the rest is unknown. V and J calls and clone size follow that table, whereas D and trimming were derived from the DNA. Here the sample has about 100,000 clones; about 93% occur a single time. The ten largest clones take up around 1.7% of the sample.

Read against the paper, the sample's time point label means: baseline before first vaccination. Vaccinee samples were obtained from the UK trials COV001 and COV002, which included a single-blind randomized controlled phase 2/3 trial of AZD1222 (ChAdOx1 nCoV-19) in healthy adults. For TCRbeta chain sequencing, PBMC samples were collected from trial participants at day 0 and at day 28 after the second dose. The cysteine opens and the phenylalanine closes a CDR3 of 18 amino acids. This entry keeps only the CDR3 DNA: 54 bases, framed from base 1. From V the trimming removes 1 base and from J it removes 6 bases, while the gene matches leave 10 bases of the junction unaccounted for. From the germline V gene, CDR1 is MDHEN and CDR2 is SYDVKM. Note on this clone: The antigen it recognizes is unknown. Per-base quality was not reported, and no clone a single base away is much larger than it.

In this chain, TRBV28 is recombined with TRBJ2-1, with 12 central nucleotides matching TRBD2. Source: peripheral blood, taken on day 0 of AZD1222 vaccination. The sequence was obtained from an adult in good health. The bases are TGTGCCAGCAGTTTATATTGGACTAGCGGGATTCATGGCAATGAGCAGTTCTTC. Protein translation: CASSLYWTSGIHGNEQFF.